This TCR beta chain comes out of a study of blood T cell repertoires in COVID-19. Study at large: T cells, B-cell-depleted T cells, or PBMCs provided the cDNA or gDNA that served as material.

Original analysis: Researchers report that nucleated cell counts were estimated from reference gene primer amplification. Sequenced by immunoSEQ multiplex PCR; TCRdb stores in-frame clones only, minus some. V, J and clone size reflect that table, while D and trimming were determined from the DNA. This sample has approximately 670,000 clones; 80% to 90% occur once, and the top ten carry approximately 0.3%. This CDR3 is built from 19 residues. Trimming left V 3 bases short and J 0 bases short, with 21 bases between. Germline CDR1 is LGHNT and CDR2 is FRNRAP. Sequences were obtained from peripheral blood. The rearrangement uses TRBV12-5 and TRBJ1-5, with D tentatively TRBD1 (6 bases). This clonotype originated in a young woman with acute or convalescent COVID-19. CDR3 nucleotide sequence: TGTGCTAGTGGTTTTATAGAGGCAGGGGCCCTCTATAGCAATCAGCCCCAGCATTTT. Its protein is CASGFIEAGALYSNQPQHF.